The 21 T cell receptor beta chains in this list originate from one sample, sequenced in a study of T cell repertoires in ileal Crohn's disease (dated by TCRdb to 2018 to 2020). Library generation was performed with the immunoSEQ multiplex PCR assay. Here the immuneACCESS table is served through TCRdb, limited to in-frame sequences with V and J called. Missing clones are a known gap in these copies; in checked studies unresolved V genes cover under half, and the rest lacks a known reason. The sample contains 13,000 to 15,000 clones, roughly four fifths of them found a single time. The top ten clones comprise 3.5% to 5.5% of the sample. The material sequenced was ileal tissue. All receptors derive from an adult with Crohn's disease.

V is TRBV20-1 and J is TRBJ1-2; unclear D gene. The CDR3 consists of 11 residues. The germline V gene encodes CDR1 DFQATT and CDR2 SNEGSKA (reference sequence). Trimming took 7 bases from V and 5 from J, leaving 11 bases between them. CDR3 amino acids: CSDSEVYGYTF. CDR3 sequence (DNA): TGCAGTGATTCGGAGGTGTATGGCTACACCTTC.

The chain is built from TRBV5-1 and TRBJ1-1, with D possibly TRBD1 on 5 matching bases. Trimming shortened V by 4 bases and J by 10 bases, and 20 bases separated the two germline ends. In germline, CDR1 is SGHRS, CDR2 YFSETQ. The CDR3 is 14 residues long. In DNA, the CDR3 is TGCGCCAGCAGCCCGGGACCGGGGGGGTGGGGAGCTTTCTTT. Amino acid sequence: CASSPGPGGWGAFF.

The chain uses TRBV6-1 and TRBJ1-5; 7 positions match TRBD1. The length of the CDR3 is 15 residues. The V gene's germline CDR1 is MNHNS and CDR2 SASEGT. The V and J ends lost 0 bases and 4 bases, in that order; junction bases with no gene match: 3. The CDR3 region is CASSEAGGLNQPQHF. The DNA of the CDR3 is TGTGCCAGCAGTGAAGCAGGGGGCCTAAATCAGCCCCAGCATTTT.

This sequence joins TRBV28 and TRBJ1-2; 7 positions match TRBD1. The germline gives CDR1 MDHEN, CDR2 SYDVKM. The CDR3 is 13 residues long. Trimming cost V 2 bases and J 3 bases; bases outside gene matches: 0. CDR3 loop: CASSLGTDYGYTF. The DNA of the CDR3 is TGTGCCAGCAGTTTAGGGACAGACTATGGCTACACCTTC.

This clone was detected a few times. This sequence joins TRBV18 and TRBJ1-1; a weak D match, TRBD1 (5 bases). This CDR3 has 15 amino acids. V lost 1 base and J lost 4, with 13 bases in between. The germline V gene encodes CDR1 KGHSH and CDR2 LQKENI. Here the CDR3 DNA reads TGTGCCAGCTCACCACTGGAGGGGCGGGGCACTGAAGCTTTCTTT. Translated, it gives CASSPLEGRGTEAFF.

This clone has more than one count but fewer than ten. V is TRBV19 and J is TRBJ2-7, with TRBD1 matching 11 bases. Trimming removed 9 bases from V and 1 base from J; junction bases left unmatched: 5. Germline CDR1 reads LNHDA; CDR2 reads SQIVND (reference sequence). The CDR3 covers 14 residues. In DNA form, the CDR3 reads TGTGCCAGCCGGGACAGGGGGAGTTCCTACGAGCAGTACTTC. It yields the protein CASRDRGSSYEQYF.

The genes are TRBV4-1 and TRBJ1-2, with TRBD1 as a possible D gene (6 bases). The CDR3 is 13 amino acids. CDR1 MGHRA and CDR2 YSYEKL come from the germline V gene. Trimming took off 3 bases at V and 7 bases at J, with 12 bases between the two ends. The CDR3 DNA reads TGCGCCAGCAGCCAGGCCAGGGGCGTTGGCTACACCTTC. Translated: CASSQARGVGYTF.

The chain joins TRBV9 to TRBJ1-4; perhaps TRBD1 as D (6 bases). V was pared by 4 bases and J by 5 bases, with 15 bases between. The CDR3 runs to 15 residues. CDR1 SGDLS and CDR2 YYNGEE come from the germline V gene. The CDR3 DNA sequence: TGTGCCAGCAGCCCACGACACCAGGGGAATGAAAAACTGTTTTTT. Translation: CASSPRHQGNEKLFF.

The chain is built from TRBV6-1 and TRBJ2-1, with unresolved D. This CDR3 contains 14 residues. Trimming left V 6 bases short and J 7 bases short, with 16 bases between. CDR1 MNHNS and CDR2 SASEGT come from the germline V gene. CDR3 in amino acids: CASSDLFLYNEQFF. The CDR3 DNA sequence: TGTGCCAGCAGCGACTTATTCCTATATAATGAGCAGTTCTTC.

V gene TRBV6-1 combines with J gene TRBJ1-1; D not certain. Germline CDR1 reads MNHNS; CDR2 reads SASEGT. This CDR3 comprises 14 residues. With 2 bases removed from V and 1 base from J, the gap between germline ends came to 8 bases. This chain's CDR3 is CASSEKEENTEAFF. The CDR3 DNA follows: TGTGCCAGCAGTGAAAAGGAGGAGAACACTGAAGCTTTCTTT.

This clone occurred a few times. The genes are TRBV6-5 and TRBJ1-2, with 7 bases that match TRBD1. The CDR3 has 14 amino acids. Germline CDR1 reads MNHEY; CDR2 reads SVGAGI. The V and J ends lost 6 bases and 5 bases, in that order; junction bases with no gene match: 9. As DNA, the CDR3 is TGTGCCAGCAGACCCGAAAACAGGGGTTATGGCTACACCTTC. This translates into CASRPENRGYGYTF.

The V gene is TRBV5-1, the J gene TRBJ2-7; TRBD1 might be the D (6 bases). Per germline, CDR1 SGHRS and CDR2 YFSETQ. The CDR3 loop spans 16 amino acids. V was cut by 0 bases and J by 0 bases, with 13 bases left in between. CDR3 sequence reads: CASSLALGASSYEQYF. The DNA for the CDR3 is TGCGCCAGCAGCTTGGCCTTGGGGGCGAGCTCCTACGAGCAGTACTTC.

The chain recombines TRBV4-2 with TRBJ2-2; TRBD2 aligns across 7 bases. Germline trimming cut 0 bases from V and 0 bases from J; bases unmatched to any gene: 7. Germline assignment: CDR1 LGHNA and CDR2 YNFKEQ. The CDR3 is made up of 18 amino acids. CDR3 DNA sequence: TGTGCCAGCAGCCAAGATCTTAGCGGGCCCGCGAACACCGGGGAGCTGTTTTTT. Amino acids: CASSQDLSGPANTGELFF.

The CDR3 is CASSLAEGQNSYEQYF. As DNA, the CDR3 is TGCGCCAGCAGCTTGGCCGAGGGACAGAACTCCTACGAGCAGTACTTC. This chain uses TRBV5-1 with TRBJ2-7, with 7 bases fitting TRBD1. Trimming cost V 0 bases and J 0 bases; bases outside gene matches: 6. There are 16 residues in the CDR3. Germline V CDR1 and CDR2: SGHRS, YFSETQ. Full variable domain (missing parts from reference TRBV5-1 and TRBJ2-7): KAGVTQTPRYLIKTRGQQVTLSCSPISGHRSVSWYQQTPGQGLQFLFEYFSETQRNKGNFPGRFSGRQFSNSRSEMNVSTLELGDSALYLCASSLAEGQNSYEQYFGPGTRLTVT.

V and J are TRBV4-1 and TRBJ2-7; TRBD2 matches at 12 bases. From germline, CDR1 is MGHRA and CDR2 YSYEKL. The trim removed 4 bases at V and 0 bases at J, leaving 7 bases unmatched. The CDR3 is 17 residues long. For the CDR3, the DNA is TGCGCCAGCAGCCCATCTAGCGGGGGGGCCTCCTCCTACGAGCAGTACTTC. Translated: CASSPSSGGASSYEQYF.

This rearrangement joins TRBV6-6 to TRBJ2-3, with D possibly matching TRBD1 (6 bases). Germline V CDR1 and CDR2: MNHNY, SVGAGI (reference sequence). V lost 6 bases and J 4 bases, leaving 17 bases between the germline ends. CDR3 length equals 15 residues. The CDR3 nucleotides are TGTGCCAGCAGGCAGGGGCTGATGGGGTCAGATACGCAGTATTTT. It codes for CASRQGLMGSDTQYF.

The rearrangement links TRBV29-1 to TRBJ1-1; D remains ambiguous. The CDR3 sequence is 9 residues long. The germline gives CDR1 SQVTM, CDR2 ANQGSEA. Trimming removed 4 bases from V and 7 bases from J, with 4 bases in between. Here the CDR3 reads CSVGSEAFF. The CDR3 bases are TGCAGCGTTGGCAGTGAAGCTTTCTTT.

CDR3 bases: TGTGCCAGCAGTTTTGGGACAGGGAACACAGATACGCAGTATTTT. Translation: CASSFGTGNTDTQYF. The J gene is TRBJ2-3, the V gene TRBV28; 9 bases are a match to TRBD1. The CDR3 has 15 amino acids. Germline CDR1 and CDR2: MDHEN and SYDVKM. V lost 3 bases to trimming and J lost 2 bases; unmatched junction nucleotides: 3. The complete variable domain, with remaining parts taken from reference TRBV28 and TRBJ2-3, reads DVKVTQSSRYLVKRTGEKVFLECVQDMDHENMFWYRQDPGLGLRLIYFSYDVKMKEKGDIPEGYSVSREKKERFSLILESASTNQTSMYLCASSFGTGNTDTQYFGPGTRLTVL.

This chain joins TRBV28 and TRBJ2-7; 9 nucleotides align to TRBD1. Germline V CDR1 and CDR2: MDHEN, SYDVKM. The CDR3 covers 14 residues. The trim removed 5 bases at V and 5 bases at J, leaving 7 bases unmatched. The CDR3 sequence is CASSLGDRVHEQYF. CDR3 coding DNA: TGTGCCAGCAGTCTTGGGGACAGGGTCCACGAGCAGTACTTC.

This chain uses TRBV11-2 with TRBJ1-1; possibly TRBD1 for D (5 bases). The germline gives CDR1 SGHAT, CDR2 FQNNGV. CDR3 length: 17 residues. Trimming left V 2 bases short and J 2 bases short, with 18 bases between. The DNA of the CDR3 is TGTGCCAGCAGCTTAAGGGGTCTTATTAAGGGAAACACTGAAGCTTTCTTT. Protein: CASSLRGLIKGNTEAFF.

The chain combines TRBV7-9 with TRBJ1-6; 7 bases are shared with TRBD1. The CDR3 covers 15 residues. Germline V CDR1 and CDR2: SEHNR, FQNEAQ (reference sequence). V dropped 1 base and J dropped 8; count of bases not matched to a gene: 5. The CDR3 sequence: CASSLGTGSDSPLHF. The DNA for the CDR3 is TGTGCCAGCAGCTTAGGGACAGGATCTGATTCACCCCTCCACTTT.